Listed below are T cell receptor beta chains from one sample, sequenced in a study of blood T cells in healthy people across ages. Each CDR3 protein is one row after TCRdb ran MiXCR on the 5' RACE reads. Altogether 720,000 or so distinct CDR3 sequences are present, around two fifths being singletons, with the ten largest covering about 32%. Specimen: blood. These TCRs come from an elderly man in good health. The CDR3 runs from the conserved cysteine through the conserved F or W. D genes are given only for firm matches. The size entry is marked missing in some rows and otherwise reads once, few, many or a size class.

j_call d_call v_call clone_size cdr3_aa cdr3_nt
TRBJ2-5 . TRBV9 . CASSVGLRRYQETQYF TGTGCCAGCAGCGTAGGATTGAGGAGGTACCAAGAGACCCAGTACTTC
TRBJ1-2 TRBD1 TRBV7-2 . CASSQDRVGGYTF TGTGCCAGCAGCCAAGACAGGGTGGGTGGCTACACCTTC
TRBJ2-3 TRBD2 TRBV24-1 few CATSDFLGSGRAEATDTQYF TGTGCCACCAGTGATTTTCTTGGGAGCGGGAGGGCCGAGGCCACAGATACGCAGTATTTT
TRBJ2-1 TRBD2 TRBV7-3 . CASSLEGGLAGDEQFF TGTGCCAGCAGCTTAGAAGGAGGACTAGCGGGAGATGAGCAGTTCTTC
TRBJ2-3 TRBD2 TRBV7-9 many CASSSSGRTDTQYF TGTGCCAGCAGCTCTAGCGGTCGCACAGATACGCAGTATTTT
TRBJ2-1 TRBD1 TRBV3-1 . CTSSPGQGTVYEQFF TGTACCAGCAGCCCGGGACAGGGGACAGTTTATGAGCAGTTCTTC
TRBJ2-7 TRBD1 TRBV30 few CAWAPGQGYEQYF TGTGCCTGGGCTCCGGGACAGGGCTACGAGCAGTACTTC
TRBJ2-5 TRBD1 TRBV4-3 . CASSPTGDAETQYF TGCGCCAGCAGCCCCACAGGGGACGCAGAGACCCAGTACTTC
TRBJ1-2 . TRBV7-2 many CASSLPAVGYTF TGTGCCAGCAGCTTACCGGCGGTTGGCTACACCTTC
TRBJ2-3 . TRBV15 . CATSRLGRARDTDTQYF TGTGCCACCAGCAGGCTCGGGCGGGCACGGGACACAGATACGCAGTATTTT
TRBJ2-2 . TRBV6-2/TRBV6-3 . CASTQDREVTGELFF TGTGCCAGCACCCAAGACAGGGAGGTCACCGGGGAGCTGTTTTTT
TRBJ2-7 TRBD1 TRBV3-1 . CASSHDRGPYEQYF TGTGCCAGCAGCCACGACAGGGGGCCTTACGAGCAGTACTTC
TRBJ2-7 . TRBV6-2/TRBV6-3 few CASSYGQSVYNEQYF TGTGCCAGCAGTTACGGACAGAGCGTCTACAATGAGCAGTACTTC
TRBJ2-1 . TRBV29-1 many CSVGHPYNEQFF TGCAGCGTTGGCCACCCATACAATGAGCAGTTCTTC
TRBJ2-3 . TRBV25-1 few CASSTTGMSTDTQYF TGTGCCAGCAGTACAACAGGGATGAGCACAGATACGCAGTATTTT
TRBJ2-3 TRBD2 TRBV7-2 . CASSPAGGRTDTQYF TGTGCCAGCAGCCCGGCGGGGGGCCGCACAGATACGCAGTATTTT
TRBJ1-2 TRBD1 TRBV7-6 few CASSLGTGGRGYTF TGTGCCAGCAGCTTGGGGACAGGGGGCCGTGGCTACACCTTC
TRBJ2-7 . TRBV29-1 few CSAQTTTYEQYF TGCAGCGCCCAGACAACCACCTACGAGCAGTACTTC
TRBJ2-7 . TRBV6-2/TRBV6-3 many CASSFSGDEQYF TGTGCCAGCAGTTTCTCAGGGGACGAGCAGTACTTC
TRBJ1-6 . TRBV6-5 few CASTRGSSNSPLHF TGTGCCAGTACCCGGGGGTCCTCTAATTCACCCCTCCACTTT
TRBJ1-2 TRBD1 TRBV7-6 many CASSFRTGNGYTF TGTGCCAGCAGCTTCCGGACAGGGAATGGCTACACCTTC
TRBJ2-7 TRBD1 TRBV20-1 few CSASLDRAGYEQYF TGCAGTGCTAGCCTGGACAGGGCGGGGTACGAGCAGTACTTC
TRBJ2-1 . TRBV4-2 few CASSQDLGSDALVFYNEQFF TGTGCCAGCAGCCAAGATCTTGGGAGTGATGCACTTGTTTTCTACAATGAGCAGTTCTTC
TRBJ1-6 . TRBV7-8 . CASSLDPGQESSYNSPLHF TGTGCCAGCAGCTTAGACCCTGGTCAGGAGAGCTCCTATAATTCACCCCTCCACTTT
TRBJ2-7 . TRBV20-1 . CSARGQTYEQYF TGCAGTGCCAGAGGACAGACCTACGAGCAGTACTTC
TRBJ2-7 TRBD2 TRBV7-2 . CASSSQWGGEQYF TGTGCCAGCAGCTCCCAGTGGGGGGGGGAGCAGTACTTC
TRBJ2-1 TRBD2 TRBV3-1 . CASSLPASGRAHEQFF TGTGCCAGCAGCCTCCCAGCCAGCGGGAGGGCCCATGAGCAGTTCTTC
TRBJ2-5 TRBD2 TRBV20-1 many CSASSGTGRGVNQETQYF TGCAGTGCTAGTTCGGGGACGGGGCGGGGGGTAAACCAAGAGACCCAGTACTTC
TRBJ1-4 . TRBV7-2 . CASSLSAGKLFF TGTGCCAGCAGCTTATCGGCAGGAAAACTGTTTTTT
TRBJ2-7 . TRBV20-1 . CSARIAHDYEQYF TGCAGTGCTAGAATCGCACACGACTACGAGCAGTACTTC
TRBJ2-3 TRBD2 TRBV6-4 . CASSQDGRADTQYF TGTGCCAGCAGCCAGGACGGGAGGGCAGATACGCAGTATTTT
TRBJ2-2 TRBD1 TRBV29-1 . CSAEDRSGQGNTGELFF TGCAGCGCTGAAGATCGTAGTGGACAGGGGAACACCGGGGAGCTGTTTTTT
TRBJ2-5 TRBD2 TRBV20-1 once CSDDITSGGRETQYF TGCAGTGACGATATCACTAGCGGGGGTCGAGAGACCCAGTACTTC
TRBJ1-2 TRBD1 TRBV9 . CANSPHRTGGGGNYGYTF TGTGCCAACAGCCCTCACCGGACAGGGGGAGGAGGGAACTATGGCTACACCTTC
TRBJ2-7 . TRBV20-1 . CSARARWSYEQYF TGCAGTGCTAGAGCGAGGTGGAGCTACGAGCAGTACTTC
TRBJ1-2 TRBD1 TRBV12-3/TRBV12-4 . CASSRPRGRDYGYTF TGTGCCAGCAGTCGGCCCAGGGGGCGGGACTATGGCTACACCTTC
TRBJ2-3 TRBD2 TRBV2 . CASSELMSGSGADTQYF TGTGCCAGCAGTGAACTAATGAGCGGGAGTGGGGCAGATACGCAGTATTTT
TRBJ2-3 . TRBV4-3 many CASSPRETDTQYF TGCGCCAGCAGCCCGAGAGAGACAGATACGCAGTATTTT
TRBJ1-5 . TRBV20-1 . CSARKTGVKNQPQHF TGCAGTGCTAGGAAGACGGGGGTTAAAAATCAGCCCCAGCATTTT
TRBJ2-3 . TRBV12-3/TRBV12-4 few CASSLHSADTQYF TGTGCCAGCAGCCTGCACTCCGCAGATACGCAGTATTTT
TRBJ2-7 . TRBV12-3/TRBV12-4 few CASRRNYEQYF TGTGCCAGCAGGCGGAACTACGAGCAGTACTTC
TRBJ2-2 . TRBV12-3/TRBV12-4 . CASSRDSTGELFF TGTGCCAGCAGCAGAGACAGCACCGGGGAGCTGTTTTTT
TRBJ2-3 . TRBV5-8 few CASSLAFGFFTDTQYF TGTGCCAGCAGCTTGGCCTTCGGTTTTTTCACAGATACGCAGTATTTT
TRBJ2-5 . TRBV15 few CATSRDLQETQYF TGTGCCACCAGCAGAGACTTACAAGAGACCCAGTACTTC
TRBJ2-7 TRBD1 TRBV29-1 many CSVVKGQGAYEQYF TGCAGCGTTGTTAAAGGTCAGGGGGCCTACGAGCAGTACTTC
TRBJ2-6 . TRBV4-2 . CASSRDLGSASGANVLTF TGTGCCAGCAGCCGGGACCTAGGTTCCGCATCTGGGGCCAACGTCCTGACTTTC
TRBJ2-1 TRBD2 TRBV20-1 . CSARDRGGLAGGVNNEQFF TGCAGTGCTAGAGATCGGGGGGGACTAGCGGGAGGTGTCAACAATGAGCAGTTCTTC
TRBJ2-3 TRBD2 TRBV14 many CASSRASGGDTQYF TGTGCCAGCAGCAGGGCTAGCGGGGGCGATACGCAGTATTTT
TRBJ1-2 . TRBV14 few CASSQDLGPVIGYTF TGTGCCAGCAGCCAAGATCTTGGTCCGGTCATCGGCTACACCTTC
TRBJ2-7 TRBD2 TRBV20-1 . CSGLVVAGGFVIDYEQYF TGCAGTGGGCTAGTGGTAGCGGGAGGTTTCGTTATAGACTACGAGCAGTACTTC
TRBJ2-7 . TRBV20-1 . CSARAPDKAFGYEQYF TGCAGTGCTAGAGCACCGGACAAGGCCTTTGGCTACGAGCAGTACTTC
TRBJ2-7 . TRBV7-2 . CASSPAKGSYEQYF TGTGCCAGCAGCCCAGCGAAGGGGAGCTACGAGCAGTACTTC
TRBJ2-3 TRBD2 TRBV5-1 few CASSPGLAGARGTQYF TGCGCCAGCAGCCCCGGACTAGCGGGCGCCCGTGGTACGCAGTATTTT
TRBJ2-3 TRBD1 TRBV7-2 . CASSQTMGDREYF TGTGCCAGCAGCCAAACCATGGGTGACAGGGAGTATTTT
TRBJ2-7 . TRBV3-1 . CASSQSQRLYEQYF TGTGCCAGCAGCCAATCCCAGAGACTTTACGAGCAGTACTTC
TRBJ2-7 . TRBV7-2 few CASTRLGHPSYEQYF TGTGCCAGCACCCGTTTGGGACACCCCTCCTACGAGCAGTACTTC
TRBJ2-1 TRBD1 TRBV12-3/TRBV12-4 . CASTLGRGLNNEQFF TGTGCCAGCACTTTGGGCAGGGGGCTTAACAATGAGCAGTTCTTC
TRBJ2-5 . TRBV24-1 few CATSDIEVGGETQYF TGTGCCACCAGTGATATCGAGGTTGGGGGAGAGACCCAGTACTTC